This entry lists 2 T cell receptor beta chains sequenced from one sample in a study of T cells in Graves' hyperthyroidism and ophthalmopathy. RNA transcripts gave rise to amplified TCR beta CDR3 regions. The HTBI primer set served for first-round RT-PCR of the TCR CDR3. TCRdb reprocessed the multiplex PCR reads with MiXCR, giving one entry per CDR3 protein. This sample carries around 430,000 distinct CDR3 sequences, under 15% of them seen once, and the ten largest clones take 30% to 35%. Sample: blood. Receptor source: a woman in her 30s with Graves' hyperthyroidism.

This clonotype was seen repeatedly, ten times or more. The V and J genes are TRBV9 and TRBJ1-6, with 9 positions matching TRBD1. From germline, CDR1 is SGDLS and CDR2 YYNGEE. The length of the CDR3 is 16 residues. V lost 4 bases and J lost 9; bases outside the gene matches: 11. The CDR3, as DNA: TGTGCCAGCAGCCCGCGGACAGGGGAGCGGAGTTCACCCCTCCACTTT. It translates to CASSPRTGERSSPLHF.

This chain connects TRBV11-2 to TRBJ1-2; 8 nucleotides align to TRBD1. Germline trimming cut 0 bases from V and 4 bases from J; bases unmatched to any gene: 7. The CDR3 spans 16 residues. Germline V gene lookup returns CDR1 SGHAT and CDR2 FQNNGV. The CDR3 nucleotides read TGTGCCAGCAGCTTAGACCCCGGACAGGGATTCTATGGCTACACCTTC. The encoded protein is CASSLDPGQGFYGYTF. Filled out from reference TRBV11-2 and TRBJ1-2, the complete variable domain reads EAGVAQSPRYKIIEKRQSVAFWCNPISGHATLYWYQQILGQGPKLLIQFQNNGVVDDSQLPKDRFSAERLKGVDSTLKIQPAKLEDSAVYLCASSLDPGQGFYGYTFGSGTRLTVV.